This TCR beta chain comes out of a study of Ad26.COV2.S vaccination and SARS-CoV-2 variants. Sequencing was performed with immunoSEQ multiplex PCR; in TCRdb, only in-frame clones are kept and a portion is missing. The sample records around 340,000 clones, approximately 86% being singletons. V shed 0 bases and J shed 7 bases, with 9 bases lying between them. Germline V gene data show CDR1 as MGHRA and CDR2 as YSYEKL. The CDR3 runs to 13 residues. Stated treatment: some 20 received Ad26.COV2.S at low or high dose, single or two shots; roughly five received placebo; per-sample allocation not given. Vaccine and placebo recipients were sampled on day 63 after the first injection.

Specimen: peripheral blood, collected in a trial of Ad26.COV2.S vaccine versus placebo. The chain employs TRBV4-1 and TRBJ1-1, with D possibly matching TRBD1 (5 bases). This receptor was taken from a person between 18 and 65 years old who received the Ad26.COV2.S COVID-19 vaccine or a placebo. CDR3 sequence reads: CASSQDLRVEAFF. The CDR3 DNA reads as TGCGCCAGCAGCCAAGATCTCAGGGTTGAAGCTTTCTTT.